This TCR beta chain was identified in a study of Graves' ophthalmopathy and Graves' hyperthyroidism. Study-level information: Ophthalmopathy not arising within 18 months of follow-up defined hyperthyroidism as stable. Study outcomes and limitations: Sensitivity of about 90% and specificity of 65% to 83% were achieved when a 13-signature model separated ophthalmopathy from stable hyperthyroidism.

As the template, RNA transcripts were used to amplify TCR beta CDR3 regions. After a first-round RT-PCR with HTBI primers, a second-round multiplex PCR was run. In TCRdb, the multiplex PCR reads were re-called with MiXCR into one record per CDR3 protein. The table shows 580,000 or so distinct CDR3 sequences, with under 45% occurring only once. Orbital computed tomography and thyroid ultrasound, along with TRAb, serum thyroxine and clinical symptoms, underpinned diagnosis. A remark on this clonotype: Its target is not known.

Germline CDR1 reads SQVTM; CDR2 reads ANQGSEA. V lost 6 bases, J lost 3 bases, and 5 bases stayed unmatched. The CDR3 runs to 13 residues. The source is an adult man with Graves' hyperthyroidism. The source material was peripheral blood or thyroid tissue (not recorded which). This chain uses TRBV29-1 with TRBJ2-5; 9 bases align to TRBD1. CDR3 amino acids: CSVTGTGKETQYF. CDR3 in DNA: TGCAGCGTGACCGGGACAGGGAAAGAGACCCAGTACTTC.